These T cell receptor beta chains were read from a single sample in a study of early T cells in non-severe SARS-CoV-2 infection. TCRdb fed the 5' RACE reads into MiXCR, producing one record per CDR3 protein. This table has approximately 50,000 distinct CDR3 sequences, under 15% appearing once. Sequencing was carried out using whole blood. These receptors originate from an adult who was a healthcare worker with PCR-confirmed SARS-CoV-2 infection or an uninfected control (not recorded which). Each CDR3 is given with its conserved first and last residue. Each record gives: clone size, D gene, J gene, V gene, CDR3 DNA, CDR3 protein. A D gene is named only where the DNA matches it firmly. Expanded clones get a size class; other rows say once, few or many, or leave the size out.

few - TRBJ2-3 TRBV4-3 TGCGCCAGCAGCCAAGATTCATCCGGAGATACGCAGTATTTT CASSQDSSGDTQYF
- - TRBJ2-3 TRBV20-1 TGCAGTGCTAGTTCGGGGGGCCTGGATCATATAGATACGCAGTATTTT CSASSGGLDHIDTQYF
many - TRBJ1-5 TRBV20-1 TGCAGTGCTAGTAGCGGGCTCCGCAATCAGCCCCAGCATTTT CSASSGLRNQPQHF
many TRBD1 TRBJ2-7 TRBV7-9 TGTGCCAGCAGCGCCTCGACAGGGGGCTACGAGCAGTACTTC CASSASTGGYEQYF
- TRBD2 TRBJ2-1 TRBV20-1 TGCAGTGCGGGTGACCTTAGCGGGGCCTACAATGAGCAGTTCTTC CSAGDLSGAYNEQFF
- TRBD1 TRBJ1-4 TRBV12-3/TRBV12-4 TGTGCCAGCAGTCCTACCGGACAGGGCGGGAATGAAAAACTGTTTTTT CASSPTGQGGNEKLFF
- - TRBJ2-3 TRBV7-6 TGTGCCAGCAGCTTAGAATGGGGCCCCACAGATACGCAGTATTTT CASSLEWGPTDTQYF
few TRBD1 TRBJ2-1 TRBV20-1 TGCAGTGCTAGATCCGGCCGGGACAGGGGTCGGTGGGAGCAGTTCTTC CSARSGRDRGRWEQFF
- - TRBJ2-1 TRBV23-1 TGCGCCAGCAGGCCTACCCGGAACAATGAGCAGTTCTTC CASRPTRNNEQFF
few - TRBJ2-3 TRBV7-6 TGTGCCAGCAGCTTAGGGCAGTGTACGCAGTATTTT CASSLGQCTQYF
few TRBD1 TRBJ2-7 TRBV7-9 TGTGCCAGCAGCCCCGGGAAGGGGGCTCAAGAAGTCTACGAGCAGTACTTC CASSPGKGAQEVYEQYF
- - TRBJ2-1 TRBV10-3 TGTGCCATCAGGGAGGGCAATGAGCAGTTCTTC CAIREGNEQFF
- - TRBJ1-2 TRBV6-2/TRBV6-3 TGTGCCAGCAGTTACTCGGGATCGGTGACTGTACCCTATGGCTACACCTTC CASSYSGSVTVPYGYTF
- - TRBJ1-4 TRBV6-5 TGTGCCAGCAAGGAGGGTAATGAAAAACTGTTTTTT CASKEGNEKLFF
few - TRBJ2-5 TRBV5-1 TGCGCCAGCAGCCCTGAGGACAGAAAGGAAGAGACCCAGTACTTC CASSPEDRKEETQYF
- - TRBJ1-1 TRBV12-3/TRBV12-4 TGTGCCAGCACCGGGACCCCGAACACTGAAGCTTTCTTT CASTGTPNTEAFF
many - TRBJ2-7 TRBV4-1 TGCGCCAGCAGCCAAGTTCGAGGGGCCCCCTACGAGCAGTACTTC CASSQVRGAPYEQYF
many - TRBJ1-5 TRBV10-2 TGCGCCAGCAGTCTGCAGGGAAGCCCCAATCAGCCCCAGCATTTT CASSLQGSPNQPQHF
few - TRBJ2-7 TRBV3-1 TGTGCCAGCAGTACCTTGACAGGCGGTGAGCAGTACTTC CASSTLTGGEQYF
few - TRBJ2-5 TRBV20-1 TGCAGTCAGGGAGGAAAAGAGACCCAGTACTTC CSQGGKETQYF